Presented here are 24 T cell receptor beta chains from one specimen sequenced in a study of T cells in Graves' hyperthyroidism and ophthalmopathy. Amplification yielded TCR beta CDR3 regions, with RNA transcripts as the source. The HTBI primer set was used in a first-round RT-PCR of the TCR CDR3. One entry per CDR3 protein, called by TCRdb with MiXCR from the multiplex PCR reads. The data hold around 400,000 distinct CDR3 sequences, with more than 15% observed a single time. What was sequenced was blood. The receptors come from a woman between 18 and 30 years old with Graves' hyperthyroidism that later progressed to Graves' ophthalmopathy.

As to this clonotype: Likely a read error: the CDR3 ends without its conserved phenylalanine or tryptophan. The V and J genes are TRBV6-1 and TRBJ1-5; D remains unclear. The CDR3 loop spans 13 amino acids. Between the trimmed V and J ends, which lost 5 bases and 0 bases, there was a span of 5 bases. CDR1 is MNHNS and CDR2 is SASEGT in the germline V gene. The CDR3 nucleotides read TGTGCCAGCAGTCAGGATAGCAATCAGCCCCAGCATTTA. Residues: CASSQDSNQPQHL.

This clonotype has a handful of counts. The CDR3 here is CASSFLGGAFSGANVLTF. The CDR3, as DNA: TGTGCCAGCAGTTTTTTGGGGGGGGCTTTCTCTGGGGCCAACGTCCTGACTTTC. This chain uses TRBV12-3 or TRBV12-4 with TRBJ2-6; D perhaps matches TRBD2 (7 bases). Trimming shortened V by 3 bases and J by 0 bases, and 15 bases separated the two germline ends. The CDR3 is made up of 18 amino acids.

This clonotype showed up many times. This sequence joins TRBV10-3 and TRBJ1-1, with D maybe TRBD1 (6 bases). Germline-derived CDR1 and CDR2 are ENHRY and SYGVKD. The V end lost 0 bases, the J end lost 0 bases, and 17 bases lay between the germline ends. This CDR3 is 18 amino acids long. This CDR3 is CAISESRGETFMNTEAFF. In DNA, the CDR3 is TGTGCCATCAGTGAGTCGAGGGGGGAAACTTTTATGAACACTGAAGCTTTCTTT.

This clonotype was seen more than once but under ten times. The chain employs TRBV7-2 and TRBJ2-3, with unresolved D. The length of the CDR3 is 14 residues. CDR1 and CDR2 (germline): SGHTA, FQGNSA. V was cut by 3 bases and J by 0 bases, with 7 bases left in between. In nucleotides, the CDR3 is TGTGCCAGCAGCTTTGACGGGAGCACAGATACGCAGTATTTT. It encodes CASSFDGSTDTQYF. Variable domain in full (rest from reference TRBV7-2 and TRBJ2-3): GAGVSQSPSNKVTEKGKDVELRCDPISGHTALYWYRQSLGQGLEFLIYFQGNSAPDKSGLPSDRFSAERTGGSVSTLTIQRTQQEDSAVYLCASSFDGSTDTQYFGPGTRLTVL.

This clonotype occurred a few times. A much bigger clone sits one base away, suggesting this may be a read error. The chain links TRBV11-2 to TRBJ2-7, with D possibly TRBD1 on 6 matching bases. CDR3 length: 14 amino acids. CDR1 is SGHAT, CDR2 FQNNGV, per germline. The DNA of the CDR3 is TGTGTCAGCAGCCCGGACAGCCTAGCATCCGAGCAGTACTTC. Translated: CVSSPDSLASEQYF.

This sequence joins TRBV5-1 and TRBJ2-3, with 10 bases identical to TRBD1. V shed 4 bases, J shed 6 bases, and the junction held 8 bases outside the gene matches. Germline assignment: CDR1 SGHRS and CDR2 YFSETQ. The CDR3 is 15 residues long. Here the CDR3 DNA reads TGCGCCAGCAGCACCGGGACAGGGGTTTCCGATACGCAGTATTTT. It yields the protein CASSTGTGVSDTQYF.

CDR3 DNA sequence: TGTGCCAGCAGCATGGCAGAGTCCTACGAGCAGTACTTC. It translates to CASSMAESYEQYF. The gene calls are TRBV2 and TRBJ2-7; D gene unclear. V was cut by 6 bases and J by 1 base, with 10 bases left in between. Germline CDR1 reads SNHLY; CDR2 reads FYNNEI. There are 13 residues in the CDR3.

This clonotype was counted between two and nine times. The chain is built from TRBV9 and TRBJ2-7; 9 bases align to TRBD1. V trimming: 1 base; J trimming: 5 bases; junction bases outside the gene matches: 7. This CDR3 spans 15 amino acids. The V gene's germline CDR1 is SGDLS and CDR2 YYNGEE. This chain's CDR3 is CASSVSGTGRNEQYF. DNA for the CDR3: TGTGCCAGCAGCGTATCGGGGACAGGGAGAAACGAGCAGTACTTC.

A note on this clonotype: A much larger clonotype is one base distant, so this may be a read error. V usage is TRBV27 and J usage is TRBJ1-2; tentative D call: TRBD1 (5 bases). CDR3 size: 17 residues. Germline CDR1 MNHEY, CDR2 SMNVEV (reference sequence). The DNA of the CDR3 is TGTGCCAGCAGCCCCCAGTGGGAGGGGCGGCTTAACTGTGGCTACACCTTC. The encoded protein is CASSPQWEGRLNCGYTF.

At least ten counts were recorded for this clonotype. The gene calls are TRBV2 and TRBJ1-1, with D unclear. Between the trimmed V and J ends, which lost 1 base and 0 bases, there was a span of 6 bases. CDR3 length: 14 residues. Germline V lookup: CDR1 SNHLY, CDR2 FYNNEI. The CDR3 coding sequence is TGTGCCAGCAGTGAAGGGCTCATGAACACTGAAGCTTTCTTT. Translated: CASSEGLMNTEAFF.

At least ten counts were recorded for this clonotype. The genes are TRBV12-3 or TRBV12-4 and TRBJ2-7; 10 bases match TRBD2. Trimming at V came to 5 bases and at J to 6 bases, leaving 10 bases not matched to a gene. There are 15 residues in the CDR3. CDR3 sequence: CASSPGLAALSEQYF. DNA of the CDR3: TGTGCCAGCAGTCCCGGACTAGCGGCTCTATCCGAGCAGTACTTC.

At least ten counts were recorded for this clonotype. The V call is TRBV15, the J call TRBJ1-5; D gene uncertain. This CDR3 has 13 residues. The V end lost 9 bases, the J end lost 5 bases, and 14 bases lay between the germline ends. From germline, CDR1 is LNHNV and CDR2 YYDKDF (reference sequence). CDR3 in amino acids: CATKAGDHQPQHF. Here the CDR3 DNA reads TGTGCCACGAAGGCAGGAGACCATCAGCCCCAGCATTTT. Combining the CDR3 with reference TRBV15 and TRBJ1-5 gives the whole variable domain DAMVIQNPRYQVTQFGKPVTLSCSQTLNHNVMYWYQQKSSQAPKLLFHYYDKDFNNEADTPDNFQSRRPNTSFCFLDIRSPGLGDTAMYLCATKAGDHQPQHFGDGTRLSIL.

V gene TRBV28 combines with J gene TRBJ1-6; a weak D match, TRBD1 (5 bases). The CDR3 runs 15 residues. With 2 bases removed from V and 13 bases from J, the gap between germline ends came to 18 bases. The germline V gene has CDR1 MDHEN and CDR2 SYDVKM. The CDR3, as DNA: TGTGCCAGCAGTTTAGTCGACAGAGATTCGCCTCCCCTCCACTTT. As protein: CASSLVDRDSPPLHF. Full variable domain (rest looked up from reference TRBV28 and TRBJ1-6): DVKVTQSSRYLVKRTGEKVFLECVQDMDHENMFWYRQDPGLGLRLIYFSYDVKMKEKGDIPEGYSVSREKKERFSLILESASTNQTSMYLCASSLVDRDSPPLHFGNGTRLTVT.

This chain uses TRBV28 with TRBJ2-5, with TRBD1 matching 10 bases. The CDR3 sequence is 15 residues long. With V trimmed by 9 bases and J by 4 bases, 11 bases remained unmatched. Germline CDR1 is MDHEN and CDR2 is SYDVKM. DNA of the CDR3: TGTGCCAGTCGGGACGGGACAGGGGCTATAGAGACCCAGTACTTC. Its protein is CASRDGTGAIETQYF.

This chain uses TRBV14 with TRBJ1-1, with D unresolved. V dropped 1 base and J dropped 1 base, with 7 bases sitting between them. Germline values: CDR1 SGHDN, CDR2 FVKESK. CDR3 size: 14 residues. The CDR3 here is CASSQGSGNTEAFF. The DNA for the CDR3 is TGTGCCAGCAGCCAAGGATCAGGGAACACTGAAGCTTTCTTT.

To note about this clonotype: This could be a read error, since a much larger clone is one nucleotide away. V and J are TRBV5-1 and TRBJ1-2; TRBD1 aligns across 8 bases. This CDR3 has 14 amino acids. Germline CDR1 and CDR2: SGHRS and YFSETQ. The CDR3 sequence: CASSPDRGNCGYTF. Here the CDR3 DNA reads TGCGCCAGCAGTCCCGACAGGGGCAACTGTGGCTACACCTTC.

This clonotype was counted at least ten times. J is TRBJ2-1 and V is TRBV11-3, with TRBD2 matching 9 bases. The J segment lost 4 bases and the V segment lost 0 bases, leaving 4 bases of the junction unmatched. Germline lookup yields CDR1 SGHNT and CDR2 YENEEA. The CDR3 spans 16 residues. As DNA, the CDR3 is TGTGCCAGCAGCTTAGAGGGGACTAGCCCTTACAATGAGCAGTTCTTC. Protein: CASSLEGTSPYNEQFF.

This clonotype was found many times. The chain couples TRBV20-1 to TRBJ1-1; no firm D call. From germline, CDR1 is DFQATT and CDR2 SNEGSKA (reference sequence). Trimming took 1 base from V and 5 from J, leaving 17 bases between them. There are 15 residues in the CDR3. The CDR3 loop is CSARAGGSSGTEAFF. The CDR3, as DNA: TGCAGTGCTAGAGCGGGTGGGAGCTCCGGGACTGAAGCTTTCTTT.

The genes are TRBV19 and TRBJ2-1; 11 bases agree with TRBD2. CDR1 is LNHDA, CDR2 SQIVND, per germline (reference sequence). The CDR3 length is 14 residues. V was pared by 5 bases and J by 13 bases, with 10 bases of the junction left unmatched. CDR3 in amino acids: CASSGIAGGPRQFF. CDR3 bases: TGTGCCAGTAGTGGGATAGCGGGAGGGCCAAGACAGTTCTTC.

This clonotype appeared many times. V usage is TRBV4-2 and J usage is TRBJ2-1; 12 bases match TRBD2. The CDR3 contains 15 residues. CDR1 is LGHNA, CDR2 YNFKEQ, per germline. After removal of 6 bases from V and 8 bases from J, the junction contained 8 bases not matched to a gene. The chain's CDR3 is CASRSTSGSFDEQFF. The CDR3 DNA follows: TGTGCCAGCAGATCGACTAGCGGGAGTTTCGATGAGCAGTTCTTC.

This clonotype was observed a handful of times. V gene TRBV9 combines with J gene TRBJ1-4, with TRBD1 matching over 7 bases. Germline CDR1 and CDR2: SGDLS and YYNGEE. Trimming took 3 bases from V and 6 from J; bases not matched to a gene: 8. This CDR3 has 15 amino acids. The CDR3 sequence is CASSATGEEDEKLFF. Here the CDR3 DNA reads TGTGCCAGCAGCGCCACAGGGGAAGAGGATGAAAAACTGTTTTTT.

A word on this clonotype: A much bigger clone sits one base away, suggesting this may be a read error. In DNA form, the CDR3 reads TGTGCCAGCAGCAACTTAGGACAGGGGACGCGAGGTGAGCAGTTCTTC. Translated: CASSNLGQGTRGEQFF. The chain uses TRBV28 and TRBJ2-1, with 9 bases that match TRBD1. This CDR3 spans 16 amino acids. In germline, CDR1 is MDHEN, CDR2 SYDVKM. The J segment lost 9 bases and the V segment lost 6 bases, leaving 15 bases of the junction unmatched.

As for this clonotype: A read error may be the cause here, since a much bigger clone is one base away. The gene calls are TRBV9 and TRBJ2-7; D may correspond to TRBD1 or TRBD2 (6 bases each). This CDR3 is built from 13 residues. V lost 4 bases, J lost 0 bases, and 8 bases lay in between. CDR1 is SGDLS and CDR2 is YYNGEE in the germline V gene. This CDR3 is CASSRGDSYEQYF. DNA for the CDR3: TGTGCCAGCAGCAGGGGGGACTCCTACGAGCAGTACTTC.

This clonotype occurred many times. Written as DNA, the CDR3 is TGTGCCAGCAGCTTAGTTTTACTAGCGGGAGGGCCGGTGCGAACAGATACGCAGTATTTT. Protein sequence: CASSLVLLAGGPVRTDTQYF. The rearrangement links TRBV11-2 to TRBJ2-3; 13 bases map to TRBD2. The trim removed 1 base at V and 3 bases at J, leaving 13 bases unmatched. The germline gives CDR1 SGHAT, CDR2 FQNNGV. The CDR3 spans 20 residues.